The clone carrying this T cell receptor (beta chain) was picked up a small number of times. Its antigen is unidentified. The data derive from a study of identical twins. Study conclusions and caveats: Sequences that were beta out-of-frame showed weaker excess twin sharing. An excess of low generation probability was shown by twin-shared out-of-frame alpha sequences.

This CDR3 is built from 15 residues. Per the germline V gene, CDR1 is DFQATT and CDR2 is SNEGSKA (reference sequence). V was pared by 1 base and J by 2 bases, with 2 bases of the junction left unmatched. Each CDR3 protein is one row after TCRdb ran MiXCR on the 5' RACE reads. The sample shows 510,000 or so distinct CDR3 sequences, 13% to 15% of them seen only once. This sample also belongs to another study, concerning yellow fever vaccine responses in identical twins.

This clonotype was obtained from a young woman in good health. The specimen sequenced was CD4+ T cells sorted from blood. This chain connects TRBV20-1 to TRBJ2-1; 10 bases fit TRBD2. CDR3 amino acids: CSARVAGGTYNEQFF. The CDR3, as DNA: TGCAGTGCTAGAGTAGCGGGAGGTACCTACAATGAGCAGTTCTTC.